The T cell receptor beta chain under discussion was sequenced for a study of cytomegalovirus exposure and HLA in healthy donors. About this clone itself: Its cognate antigen is unknown. The junction shows a germline mismatch at one end, possibly a read error.

The germline CDR1 and CDR2 sequences are MNHNS and SASEGT. This CDR3 comprises 13 residues. Study-wide results and caveats: Later analysis suggested most CMV-associated TCR beta chains were HLA-restricted. TCR sequences were mostly rare, though some public TCRs occurred in many donors.

The PCR employed 60 Vbeta primers together with 13 Jbeta primers. Sequenced by immunoSEQ multiplex PCR; TCRdb stores in-frame clones only, minus some. This table holds over 100,000 clones, around 77% found once. The receptor's source is a male donor in good health and CMV-seropositive. Source material: PBMCs. V and J are TRBV6-1 and TRBJ2-7; D gene ambiguous. CDR3 amino acids: CAGSEMARVQQYF. For the CDR3, the DNA is TGTGCCGGCAGTGAAATGGCCCGGGTCCAGCAGTACTTC.